This TCR beta chain is from a study of blood T cell repertoires in COVID-19. Study-level background: Samples representing acute and convalescent COVID-19 were sourced from the United States, Italy and Spain. From T cells, B-cell-depleted T cells, or PBMCs came the material, which was cDNA or gDNA.

Trimming stripped 2 bases from V and 5 bases from J, with 14 bases between. CDR3 size: 15 residues. Germline V gives CDR1 KGHDR, CDR2 SFDVKD. Authors' processing steps: Estimates of nucleated cell counts were drawn from the amplification of reference gene primers. Here immunoSEQ multiplex PCR was the method, and the copy in TCRdb shows in-frame clones only, minus some. The V and J calls and clone size are taken from that table; D and trimming were inferred from the DNA. The table shows about 250,000 clones, with more than 70% occurring only once. A single count supports this clone. Followed longitudinally, the Seattle patients had been enrolled during active infection.

Sequencing input: peripheral blood. The chain links TRBV24-1 to TRBJ2-5, with a weak D call TRBD1 (6 bases). This sequence was found in a woman in her twenties or thirties with COVID-19, enrolled during active disease. The chain's CDR3 is CATSDSPGVGETQYF. In nucleotides, the CDR3 is TGTGCCACCAGTGATTCCCCAGGGGTCGGGGAGACCCAGTACTTC.